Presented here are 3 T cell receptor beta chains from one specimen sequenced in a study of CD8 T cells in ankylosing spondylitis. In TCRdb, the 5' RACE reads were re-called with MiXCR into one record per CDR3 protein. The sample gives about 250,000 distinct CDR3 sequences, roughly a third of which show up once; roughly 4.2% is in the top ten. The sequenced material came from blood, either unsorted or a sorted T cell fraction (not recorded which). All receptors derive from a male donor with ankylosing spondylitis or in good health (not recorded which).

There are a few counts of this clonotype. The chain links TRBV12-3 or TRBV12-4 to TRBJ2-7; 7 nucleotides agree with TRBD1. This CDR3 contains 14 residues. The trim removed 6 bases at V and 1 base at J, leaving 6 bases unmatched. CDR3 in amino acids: CASRSYRGSYEQYF. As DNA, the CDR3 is TGTGCCAGCAGGTCCTACAGGGGTTCCTACGAGCAGTACTTC.

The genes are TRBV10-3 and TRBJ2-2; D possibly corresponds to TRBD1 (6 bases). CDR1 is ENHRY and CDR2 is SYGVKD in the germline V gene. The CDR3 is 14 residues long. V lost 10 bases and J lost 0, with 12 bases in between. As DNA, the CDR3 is TGTGCCACAAGGACAGTTACGAACACCGGGGAGCTGTTTTTT. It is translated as CATRTVTNTGELFF.

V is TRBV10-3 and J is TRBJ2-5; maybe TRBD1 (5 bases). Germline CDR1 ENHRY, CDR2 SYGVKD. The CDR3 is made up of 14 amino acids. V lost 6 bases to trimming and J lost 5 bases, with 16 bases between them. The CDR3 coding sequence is TGTGCCATCAGCCAAGGGGCTACGGGCGAGACCCAGTACTTC. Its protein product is CAISQGATGETQYF.